The sequence of this T cell receptor (beta chain) was determined in a study of T cell responses to AZD1222 COVID-19 vaccine. The germline CDR1 and CDR2 sequences are LNHDA and SQIVND (reference sequence). This CDR3 is 16 amino acids long. V lost 5 bases, J lost 0 bases, and 16 bases lay in between. Clones were read by immunoSEQ multiplex PCR, and TCRdb kept only the in-frame ones, dropping some. The top ten hold 26% of the sample, which has over 50,000 clones, around 81% seen once. This clone appeared once. This sequence joins TRBV19 and TRBJ1-2; tentatively, D is TRBD1 (6 bases). The specimen was peripheral blood, collected 28 days after the second AZD1222 dose. This clonotype was sampled from an adult who received the AZD1222 COVID-19 vaccine. The CDR3, as DNA: TGTGCCAGTAGTCCGGGACATACTCTTTCTAACTATGGCTACACCTTC. Translated, it gives CASSPGHTLSNYGYTF.